The present T cell receptor (beta chain) was sequenced within a study of chemoradiotherapy in HPV16-positive cancers. Study results and limitations: Only a couple of HPV16-positive patients supplied the functional HPV-specificity definition. Better recurrence-free survival went with HPV-responsive T-cell expansion in HPV16-positive patients. Candidate HPV-specific clones and E7-related TCR motifs grew in tumor during treatment.

Assay used: immunoSEQ multiplex PCR; TCRdb lists only in-frame clones, some missing. The profile shows approximately 50,000 clones, about 88% of them singletons. This CDR3 region has 15 residues. With regard to this clone: Its specificity is unknown.

The sample here was blood, taken from a patient who underwent chemoradiotherapy. The chain carries TRBV21-1 and TRBJ1-2; TRBD1, the table's D call, lacks a check against the DNA. TRBV21-1 is reported as a pseudogene. The sequence derives from a human donor with HPV-associated anogenital cancer. This chain's CDR3 is CASSGRDRVDYGYTF. The DNA of the CDR3 is TGTGCCAGCAGCGGCCGGGACAGGGTAGATTATGGCTACACCTTC.